These T cell receptor beta chains were read from a single sample in a study of cytomegalovirus exposure and HLA in healthy donors. The assay was immunoSEQ multiplex PCR, and TCRdb's table has in-frame clones only and misses some. This sample yields under 200,000 clones, of which around 81% are seen a single time; under 15% belongs to the top ten. The sequencing sample was made of PBMCs. These receptors all come from a woman aged 45-65 years in good health and CMV-seronegative. CDR3s include the opening cysteine and the closing phenylalanine or tryptophan. The D gene is left open where the match is weak. The size of a clone is reported for some rows only, either as once, few or many, or as a class for expanded clones.

J,size,D,V,CDR3,DNA
TRBJ2-7,-,TRBD1,TRBV28,CASSPTWTGNEQYF,TGTGCCAGCAGTCCAACATGGACAGGGAACGAGCAGTACTTC
TRBJ1-3,-,-,TRBV6-5,CASSPLGAPNTIYF,TGTGCCAGCAGCCCCCTGGGGGCCCCGAACACCATATATTTT
TRBJ1-4,-,TRBD1,TRBV18,CASSPPDRGHEKLFF,TGTGCCAGCTCACCGCCGGACAGGGGGCATGAAAAACTGTTTTTT
TRBJ1-3,-,-,TRBV6-5,CASSLTSSGNTIYF,TGTGCCAGCAGTTTGACAAGCTCTGGAAACACCATATATTTT
TRBJ1-4,-,-,TRBV15,CATSKNRATNEKLFF,TGTGCCACCAGCAAAAACAGAGCAACTAATGAAAAACTGTTTTTT
TRBJ2-2,-,-,TRBV2,CASSAPGITGELFF,TGTGCCAGCAGTGCTCCAGGGATAACCGGGGAGCTGTTTTTT
TRBJ2-3,-,-,TRBV6-5,CASSYSWQGTDTQYF,TGTGCCAGCAGTTACTCTTGGCAGGGAACAGATACGCAGTATTTT
TRBJ1-1,-,-,TRBV6-5,CASSYSSRAAEAFF,TGTGCCAGCAGTTACTCTAGCCGAGCGGCTGAAGCTTTCTTT
TRBJ2-3,-,TRBD2,TRBV7-3,CASSLRGSSSGGSDTQYF,TGTGCCAGCAGCTTAAGAGGCTCGTCTAGCGGGGGGTCAGATACGCAGTATTTT
TRBJ2-3,-,-,TRBV7-9,CASSPGVSTDTQYF,TGTGCCAGCAGCCCAGGGGTTAGCACAGATACGCAGTATTTT
TRBJ2-7,-,TRBD1,TRBV7-9,CASTRQGDSYEQYF,TGTGCCAGCACCAGACAGGGGGATTCCTACGAGCAGTACTTC
TRBJ1-5,few,TRBD1,TRBV6-1,CASSDAGGGQPQHF,TGTGCCAGCAGCGATGCAGGGGGCGGGCAGCCCCAGCATTTT
TRBJ1-3,-,-,TRBV28,CASSFRDRPVDTIYF,TGTGCCAGCAGTTTCAGGGATCGACCCGTGGACACCATATATTTT
TRBJ2-7,-,-,TRBV28,CASSLQGAAYEQYF,TGTGCCAGCAGTTTACAAGGGGCGGCCTACGAGCAGTATTTC
TRBJ1-5,-,-,TRBV5-1,CASRSGSRDDQPQHF,TGCGCCAGCAGATCAGGCAGCAGGGATGATCAGCCCCAGCATTTT
TRBJ1-1,-,-,TRBV7-9,CASTRPLGAGSTEAFF,TGTGCCAGCACCCGACCTTTAGGCGCCGGGAGCACTGAAGCTTTCTTT
TRBJ1-1,-,-,TRBV4-3,CASSKDYGRNTEAFF,TGCGCCAGCAGCAAAGATTATGGCCGGAACACTGAAGCTTTCTTT
TRBJ1-1,once,-,TRBV19,CASSIGGAGVSEAFF,TGTGCCAGTAGTATTGGCGGGGCTGGGGTCTCCGAAGCTTTCTTT
TRBJ2-5,-,TRBD1,TRBV5-6,CASSLGDRGSRGYF,TGTGCCAGCAGCTTGGGGGACAGGGGCAGTCGGGGGTACTTC
TRBJ1-1,few,TRBD1,TRBV7-9,CASSLTGGRAFF,TGTGCCAGCAGCTTGACAGGGGGGAGAGCTTTCTTT
TRBJ2-2,-,TRBD2,TRBV5-4,CASSLRLAGGASDTGELFF,TGTGCCAGCAGCTTAAGGCTAGCGGGAGGGGCATCGGACACCGGGGAGCTGTTTTTT
TRBJ2-7,-,TRBD1,TRBV18,CASSPDRGNEQYF,TGTGCCAGCTCACCAGACAGGGGAAACGAGCAGTACTTC
TRBJ2-7,-,-,TRBV28,CASSLEKGPRLDF,TGTGCCAGCAGTTTAGAAAAGGGGCCACGATTGGACTTC
TRBJ2-6,-,TRBD2,TRBV15,CATSRDVGLESSGANVLTF,TGTGCCACCAGCAGAGATGTAGGACTAGAAAGCTCTGGGGCCAACGTCCTGACTTTC
TRBJ2-7,-,TRBD2,TRBV6-6,CASSYSVAGGLDEQYF,TGTGCCAGCAGTTACTCAGTAGCGGGAGGGCTTGACGAGCAGTACTTC
TRBJ1-4,-,-,TRBV23-1,CASSQNLLGEKLFF,TGCGCCAGCAGTCAAAACTTGCTCGGTGAAAAACTGTTTTTT
TRBJ1-1,-,-,TRBV11-1,CASSFTREEAFF,TGTGCCAGCAGCTTCACCCGGGAGGAAGCTTTCTTT
TRBJ1-4,-,-,TRBV15,CATSRGGGEKLFF,TGTGCCACCAGCAGAGGGGGCGGTGAAAAACTGTTTTTT
TRBJ1-3,-,-,TRBV28,CASTLLRGSGNTIYF,TGTGCCAGCACCTTACTCCGGGGCTCTGGAAACACCATATATTTT